What follows are 27 T cell receptor beta chains derived from one specimen sequenced in a study of post-analysis software for immune sequencing data (dated by TCRdb to 2014 to 2015). To prepare the library, PCR was applied. The sequencer listed for this sample is Illumina HiSeq 2500. To reduce PCR and sequencing biases, unique molecular identifiers were incorporated into the TCR beta cDNA libraries. In TCRdb, the public reads were trimmed at Q25 with fastp and aligned with MiXCR, with productive beta chains retained. Duplicate CDR3 protein sequences are folded into a single record with the most common DNA and genes. The sample table lists some 260,000 distinct CDR3 sequences, 36% of them with a count of one. 4% to 6% of the sample belongs to the ten largest clones. Antigens of these TCRs are unknown. Beyond this particular receptor, the publication reports: Four to six TRBV segments, including TRBV5-6, TRBV5-1 and TRBV20-1, were significantly more frequent in patients than controls.

Specimen: blood. The origin of the receptors is a girl between 10 and 17 years old with multiple sclerosis.

This rearrangement joins TRBV20-1 to TRBJ2-7; 8 bases line up with TRBD2. Matching the DNA end better, TRBJ2-5 makes the J call doubtful. Germline V gene sequence: CDR1 DFQATT, CDR2 SNEGSKA (reference sequence). CDR3 length equals 19 residues. The DNA of the CDR3 is TGCAGTGCTAGAGAGAGGGCCAACGGGGGGGTAGCAGGTCAAGAGACCCAGTACTTC. This encodes CSARERANGGVAGQETQYF.

This clonotype was seen repeatedly, ten times or more. V is TRBV5-1 and J is TRBJ1-2, with a possible D match to TRBD1 (5 bases). The CDR3 contains 12 residues. The V gene's germline CDR1 is SGHRS and CDR2 YFSETQ. Trimming cost V 0 bases and J 8 bases, with 8 bases left between them. CDR3 coding DNA: TGCGCCAGCAGCTTGGACGGGGGGGGCTACACCTTC. This encodes CASSLDGGGYTF.

The chain recombines TRBV6-5 with TRBJ1-2; weak D call: TRBD1 (5 bases). V lost 10 bases to trimming and J lost 8 bases, with 14 bases between them. The CDR3 length is 11 residues. Germline CDR1 reads MNHEY; CDR2 reads SVGAGI. In DNA, the CDR3 is TGTGCCACCTTTGGGGGGACCGGCTACACCTTC. Translating gives CATFGGTGYTF.

This clonotype appeared many times. The V call is TRBV5-1, the J call TRBJ2-1, with 9 nucleotides matching TRBD2. Germline lookup yields CDR1 SGHRS and CDR2 YFSETQ. This CDR3 region has 14 residues. The trim removed 6 bases at V and 8 bases at J, leaving 9 bases unmatched. CDR3 nucleotide sequence: TGCGCCAGCAAAGCGAGCGGGGGGCCCCATGAGCAGTTCTTC. It yields the protein CASKASGGPHEQFF.

The rearrangement joins TRBV12-3 or TRBV12-4 to TRBJ2-7, with 9 bases aligning to TRBD1. The CDR3 contains 15 residues. The trim removed 6 bases at V and 5 bases at J, leaving 11 bases unmatched. The CDR3 loop is CASRRFGTGYNEQYF. CDR3 coding DNA: TGTGCCAGCAGGAGATTCGGGACAGGGTATAACGAGCAGTACTTC.

At least ten counts were recorded for this clonotype. At one of its ends the junction is not consistent with the germline gene, which may arise from a read error. The CDR3 DNA is TGTGCCAGCAGCGCCCAGGGGGTCTACGGGCAGTACTTC. This codes for CASSAQGVYGQYF. J is TRBJ2-7 and V is TRBV12-3 or TRBV12-4; 7 nucleotides agree with TRBD1. The CDR3 length is 13 residues.

This clonotype was observed a handful of times. V is TRBV6-2 or TRBV6-3 and J is TRBJ2-1; 12 bases fit TRBD2. With V trimmed by 8 bases and J by 6 bases, 8 bases remained unmatched. The CDR3 sequence is 15 residues long. Germline V lookup: CDR1 MNHEY, CDR2 SVGEGT. For the CDR3, the DNA is TGTGCCAGCCGTCGGGTGGGACTAGCGGGCAATGAGCAGTTCTTC. Its protein product is CASRRVGLAGNEQFF.

As concerns this clonotype: With a much larger clone just one base away, this may be a read error. The V and J genes are TRBV3-1 and TRBJ1-1, with 7 bases identical to TRBD1. The CDR3 loop spans 17 amino acids. CDR1 is LGHDT and CDR2 is YNNKEL in the germline V gene (reference sequence). For the CDR3, the DNA is TGTGCCCGCAGCCAAGGCGGAGGGACAGCTAGAAACACTGAAGCTTTCTTT. Protein: CARSQGGGTARNTEAFF. Variable domain in full (rest from reference TRBV3-1 and TRBJ1-1): DTAVSQTPKYLVTQMGNDKSIKCEQNLGHDTMYWYKQDSKKFLKIMFSYNNKELIINETVPNRFSPKSPDKAHLNLHINSLELGDSAVYFCARSQGGGTARNTEAFFGQGTRLTVV.

This CDR3 reads CSARRLDNEQFF. CDR3 DNA sequence: TGCAGTGCTAGGAGGTTGGACAATGAGCAGTTCTTC. The V call is TRBV20-1, the J call TRBJ2-1; no firm D call. The CDR3 length is 12 residues. Between the trimmed V and J ends, which lost 3 bases and 5 bases, there was a span of 8 bases. CDR1 is DFQATT, CDR2 SNEGSKA, per germline (reference sequence).

This clonotype has at least ten counts. The chain combines TRBV10-3 with TRBJ2-7; D not resolved. The V gene's germline CDR1 is ENHRY and CDR2 SYGVKD. V was clipped by 0 bases and J by 5 bases, with 26 bases between them. The CDR3 has 19 amino acids. CDR3 nucleotide sequence: TGTGCCATCAGTGAGTCGCATGGGCTAATTCCCCGATCGGAGAACGAGCAGTACTTC. Protein sequence: CAISESHGLIPRSENEQYF.

The rearrangement uses TRBV5-1 and TRBJ2-1, with 10 bases aligning to TRBD1. CDR1 is SGHRS and CDR2 is YFSETQ in the germline V gene. CDR3 length equals 15 residues. With V trimmed by 10 bases and J by 5 bases, 12 bases remained unmatched. CDR3 residues: CAGILSGTGDNEQFF. The CDR3 region has the DNA TGCGCCGGCATCCTCTCCGGGACAGGGGACAATGAGCAGTTCTTC.

About this clonotype itself: One junction end disagrees with the germline gene, perhaps due to a read error. The chain combines TRBV27 with TRBJ2-3, with D perhaps TRBD2 (6 bases). Germline CDR1 and CDR2: MNHEY and SMNVEV (reference sequence). The CDR3 consists of 15 residues. The CDR3 region has the DNA TGTGCCTGCAGTAAAAGCGGGCCCCGTGGGGATACGCAGTATTTT. Amino acid sequence: CACSKSGPRGDTQYF.

This clonotype turned up a few times. The gene calls are TRBV4-2 and TRBJ1-5, with 7 nucleotides matching TRBD1. This CDR3 has 17 amino acids. The germline gives CDR1 LGHNA, CDR2 YNFKEQ. The V gene end was trimmed by 0 bases and the J gene end by 0 bases; junction bases not matched to a gene: 5. The CDR3 spells CASSQDGTATSNQPQHF. For the CDR3, the DNA is TGTGCCAGCAGCCAAGATGGGACAGCTACTAGCAATCAGCCCCAGCATTTT.

There are a few counts of this clonotype. This rearrangement joins TRBV5-1 to TRBJ1-1; possibly TRBD1 for D (6 bases). The CDR3 spans 15 residues. The V end lost 5 bases, the J end lost 4 bases, and 18 bases lay between the germline ends. The germline V gene has CDR1 SGHRS and CDR2 YFSETQ. CDR3 sequence: CASRTSPGVGTEAFF. CDR3 DNA: TGCGCCAGCAGGACAAGTCCAGGGGTTGGCACTGAAGCTTTCTTT.

A few counts support this clonotype. The chain is built from TRBV2 and TRBJ1-1; no definite D call. The CDR3 has 13 residues. The V end was cut by 7 bases, the J end by 4 bases, with 13 bases between. Germline-derived CDR1 and CDR2 are SNHLY and FYNNEI. CDR3 in amino acids: CASTPDELTEAFF. CDR3 sequence (DNA): TGTGCCAGCACCCCCGACGAGCTCACTGAAGCTTTCTTT. Variable domain in full (rest from reference TRBV2 and TRBJ1-1): EPEVTQTPSHQVTQMGQEVILRCVPISNHLYFYWYRQILGQKVEFLVSFYNNEISEKSEIFDDQFSVERPDGSNFTLKIRSTKLEDSAMYFCASTPDELTEAFFGQGTRLTVV.

This clonotype was found many times. J is TRBJ2-5 and V is TRBV4-1; TRBD2 matches 8 bases. J was trimmed by 5 bases and V by 0 bases; bases with no gene match: 8. The CDR3 consists of 16 residues. Germline V lookup: CDR1 MGHRA, CDR2 YSYEKL. As DNA, the CDR3 is TGCGCCAGCAGCCAAGATCCCCCGGGGGGGGTCGAGACCCAGTACTTC. It translates to CASSQDPPGGVETQYF.

J is TRBJ2-1 and V is TRBV5-1, with 12 bases lining up with TRBD2. V gave up 3 bases and J gave up 10 bases; unmatched junction bases: 8. This CDR3 comprises 15 residues. Germline V gene data show CDR1 as SGHRS and CDR2 as YFSETQ. The CDR3 region is CASSSSSGRVGEQFF. CDR3 coding DNA: TGCGCCAGCAGCTCCTCTAGCGGGAGGGTAGGGGAGCAGTTCTTC. Full variable domain (outside the CDR3, taken from reference TRBV5-1 and TRBJ2-1): KAGVTQTPRYLIKTRGQQVTLSCSPISGHRSVSWYQQTPGQGLQFLFEYFSETQRNKGNFPGRFSGRQFSNSRSEMNVSTLELGDSALYLCASSSSSGRVGEQFFGPGTRLTVL.

The chain uses TRBV20-1 and TRBJ2-1; D call uncertain. This CDR3 is built from 12 residues. Germline V gene data show CDR1 as DFQATT and CDR2 as SNEGSKA (reference sequence). V lost 1 base and J 5 bases, leaving 6 bases between the germline ends. The CDR3 here is CSARAQNNEQFF. The CDR3 coding sequence is TGCAGTGCTAGAGCCCAGAACAATGAGCAGTTCTTC.

Turning to this clonotype: At one boundary the junction diverges from the germline segment, which might be a read error. The gene calls are TRBV7-9 and TRBJ1-1; D is unclear. CDR1 and CDR2 from the germline V gene are SEHNR and FQNEAQ (reference sequence). The CDR3 runs to 15 residues. The CDR3 spells CTSSLGTNKNTEAFF. DNA for the CDR3: TGTACCAGCAGCCTGGGTACAAATAAGAACACTGAAGCTTTCTTT.

This clonotype came up many times. The rearrangement joins TRBV20-1 to TRBJ1-5, with TRBD1 matching 9 bases. Germline V CDR1 and CDR2: DFQATT, SNEGSKA (reference sequence). The CDR3 is made up of 17 amino acids. The trim removed 1 base at V and 1 base at J, leaving 8 bases unmatched. The CDR3 nucleotides read TGCAGTGCTAGAGTCCCCGGACAGGGGATAAGCAATCAGCCCCAGCATTTT. Amino acids: CSARVPGQGISNQPQHF.

This clonotype has a count of ten or more. The chain carries TRBV5-1 and TRBJ2-1; D is uncertain. Looked up from germline, CDR1 is SGHRS and CDR2 is YFSETQ. V was shortened by 4 bases and J by 7 bases, with 12 bases between the two germline ends. The CDR3 length is 13 residues. Here the CDR3 reads CASSLSTDNEQFF. The DNA for the CDR3 is TGCGCCAGCAGCCTCTCTACCGATAATGAGCAGTTCTTC.

The table lists this clonotype with many counts. This rearrangement joins TRBV27 to TRBJ1-6, with 7 bases identical to TRBD1. This CDR3 spans 15 amino acids. Trimming cost V 3 bases and J 4 bases; bases outside gene matches: 3. The germline CDR1 and CDR2 sequences are MNHEY and SMNVEV (reference sequence). The CDR3 bases are TGTGCCAGCAGTTTTAGGGGGCTTTATAATTCACCCCTCCACTTT. Translating it yields CASSFRGLYNSPLHF.

This clonotype was found a few times. The rearrangement joins TRBV18 to TRBJ2-5; 7 positions match TRBD2. V was pared by 3 bases and J by 4 bases, with 5 bases of the junction left unmatched. The CDR3 contains 14 residues. Germline V gene lookup returns CDR1 KGHSH and CDR2 LQKENI. In DNA, the CDR3 is TGTGCCAGCTCACCCTACCCTAGCGGAGAGACCCAGTACTTC. It specifies CASSPYPSGETQYF. Variable domain in full (rest from reference TRBV18 and TRBJ2-5): NAGVMQNPRHLVRRRGQEARLRCSPMKGHSHVYWYRQLPEEGLKFMVYLQKENIIDESGMPKERFSAEFPKEGPSILRIQQVVRGDSAAYFCASSPYPSGETQYFGPGTRLLVL.

There are many counts of this clonotype. The V and J genes are TRBV12-3 or TRBV12-4 and TRBJ1-1; D gene uncertain. The CDR3 has 13 amino acids. The V gene lost 2 bases and the J gene lost 11 bases, with 15 bases spanning the gap. The CDR3 DNA follows: TGTGCCAGCAGTTTACCGGTACTCTGGGTGGCTTTCTTT. As protein: CASSLPVLWVAFF.

About this clonotype itself: One junction end does not reproduce the germline sequence, and a read error may be involved. CDR3 protein: CVSSLDTTYEQYF. CDR3 nucleotides: TGTGTCAGCAGCCTGGACACGACCTACGAGCAGTACTTC. V gene TRBV12-3 or TRBV12-4 combines with J gene TRBJ2-5; TRBD1 might be the D (5 bases). The better agreement between TRBJ2-7 and the DNA end casts doubt on the J call. The CDR3 runs to 13 residues.

A word on this clonotype: An end of the junction does not agree with germline; a read error may underlie this. The gene calls are TRBV28 and TRBJ2-7; 9 nucleotides line up with TRBD2. Looked up from germline, CDR1 is MDHEN and CDR2 is SYDVKM. CDR3 length: 15 residues. This CDR3 reads CASSGSGSSSYVQYF. DNA of the CDR3: TGTGCCAGCAGTGGTAGCGGGAGCAGCTCCTACGTGCAGTACTTC. Variable domain in full (rest from reference TRBV28 and TRBJ2-7): DVKVTQSSRYLVKRTGEKVFLECVQDMDHENMFWYRQDPGLGLRLIYFSYDVKMKEKGDIPEGYSVSREKKERFSLILESASTNQTSMYLCASSGSGSSSYVQYFGPGTRLTVT.

This clonotype turned up a few times. This chain links TRBV7-9 with TRBJ1-1; 7 positions match TRBD1. CDR3 length: 15 residues. The junction had 11 bases not matched to a gene; V was cut back by 0 bases and J by 10 bases. Per germline, CDR1 SEHNR and CDR2 FQNEAQ (reference sequence). CDR3 in amino acids: CASSLARGGATGAFF. The CDR3 bases are TGTGCCAGCAGCTTAGCGAGAGGGGGCGCGACAGGAGCTTTCTTT.